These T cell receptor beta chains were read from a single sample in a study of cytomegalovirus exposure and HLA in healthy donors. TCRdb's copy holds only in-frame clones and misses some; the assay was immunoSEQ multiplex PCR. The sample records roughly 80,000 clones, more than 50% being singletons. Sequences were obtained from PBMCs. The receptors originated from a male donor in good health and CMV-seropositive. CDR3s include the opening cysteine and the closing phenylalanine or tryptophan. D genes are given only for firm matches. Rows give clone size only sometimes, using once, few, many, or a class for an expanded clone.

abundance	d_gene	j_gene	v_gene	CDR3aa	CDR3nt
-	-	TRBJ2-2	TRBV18	CASSPPSVTGELFF	TGTGCCAGCTCACCACCCTCCGTCACCGGGGAGCTGTTTTTT
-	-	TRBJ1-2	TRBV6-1	CASREGRYGYTF	TGTGCCAGCAGGGAGGGGAGATATGGCTACACCTTC
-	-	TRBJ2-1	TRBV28	CASSDINSYNEQFF	TGTGCCAGCAGTGACATAAATTCCTACAATGAGCAGTTCTTC
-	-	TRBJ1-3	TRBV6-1	CASREYTGFASSGNTIYF	TGTGCCAGCAGGGAATATACGGGGTTCGCGAGCTCTGGAAACACCATATATTTT
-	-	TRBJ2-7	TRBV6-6	CASSYVQGPEQYF	TGTGCCAGCAGTTACGTTCAGGGCCCAGAGCAGTACTTC
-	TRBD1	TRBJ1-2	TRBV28	CASRGDRGRVYGYTF	TGTGCCAGCAGGGGAGACAGGGGGCGCGTCTATGGCTACACCTTC
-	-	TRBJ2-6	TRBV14	CASSQEYSGANVLTF	TGTGCCAGCAGCCAAGAGTACTCTGGGGCCAACGTCCTGACTTTC
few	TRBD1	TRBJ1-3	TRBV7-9	CASSSPGQGSGNTIYF	TGTGCCAGCAGCTCGCCGGGACAGGGCTCTGGAAACACCATATATTTT
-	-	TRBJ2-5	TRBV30	CAWSSQGRQETQYF	TGTGCCTGGAGTTCTCAGGGTCGCCAAGAGACCCAGTACTTC
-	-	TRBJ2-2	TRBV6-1	CASSGPITGELFF	TGTGCCAGCAGTGGTCCCATCACCGGGGAGCTGTTTTTT
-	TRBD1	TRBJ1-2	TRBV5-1	CASSGQGLGNYGYTF	TGCGCCAGCAGCGGACAGGGTTTGGGCAACTATGGCTACACCTTC
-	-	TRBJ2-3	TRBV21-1	CASTTGTSGRPQSHTQYF	TGTGCCAGCACCACCGGGACTAGCGGGAGGCCCCAGTCCCATACGCAGTATTTT
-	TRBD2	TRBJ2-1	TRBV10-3	CAIGDRAGGGVVYNEQFF	TGTGCCATTGGGGACCGGGCCGGTGGGGGGGTGGTTTACAATGAGCAGTTCTTC
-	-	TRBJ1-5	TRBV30	CAWSVRQAGSRPQHF	TGTGCCTGGAGTGTACGACAGGCTGGGAGTCGGCCCCAGCATTTT
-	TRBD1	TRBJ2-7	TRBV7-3	CASSLKRTGGSYEQYF	TGTGCCAGCAGCTTAAAGAGGACAGGGGGGAGCTACGAGCAGTACTTC
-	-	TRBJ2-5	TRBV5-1	CASSPGAGGETQYF	TGCGCCAGCAGCCCGGGGGCAGGGGGAGAGACCCAGTACTTC
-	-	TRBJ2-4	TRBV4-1	CASSLATGGGLSIQYF	TGCGCCAGCAGCCTCGCGACAGGAGGGGGCTTGAGCATTCAGTACTTC
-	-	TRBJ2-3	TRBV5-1	CASRIAADIDTQYF	TGCGCCAGCAGGATTGCCGCGGACATAGATACGCAGTATTTT
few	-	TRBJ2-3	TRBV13	CASSSTLDVTQYF	TGTGCCAGCAGCTCGACACTAGACGTTACGCAGTATTTT
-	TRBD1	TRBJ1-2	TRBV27	CASSSRTGLAYGYTF	TGTGCCAGCAGTTCACGGACAGGGCTGGCCTATGGCTACACCTTC
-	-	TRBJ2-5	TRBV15	CATSRELTGQETQYF	TGTGCCACCAGCAGAGAGCTCACAGGCCAAGAGACCCAGTACTTC
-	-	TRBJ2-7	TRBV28	CASSPRGGTTYHEQYF	TGTGCCAGCAGCCCCAGGGGAGGGACGACTTACCACGAGCAGTACTTC